This T cell receptor beta chain was profiled in a study of T cells after yellow fever vaccination. TCRdb recomputed calls from the 5' RACE reads with MiXCR, one row per CDR3 protein. The sample has around 300,000 distinct CDR3 sequences, approximately 12% seen once; the top ten hold around 0.49%. Germline-derived CDR1 and CDR2 are DFQATT and SNEGSKA (reference sequence). V lost 5 bases, J lost 6 bases, and 4 bases stayed unmatched. The CDR3 loop spans 13 amino acids. This clonotype turned up a few times. Its antigen is currently unknown. Findings and limits, study-wide: It was a weaker secondary response, yet one that peaked faster, at day 5 versus 15.

The source was CD4+ T cells sorted from PBMCs, collected 45 days after the yellow fever booster vaccination. This sequence joins TRBV20-1 and TRBJ2-7; 13 nucleotides agree with TRBD2. This clonotype was sampled from a man under 40 who received the YFV17D yellow fever vaccine. CDR3 nucleotides: TGCAGTGCTGGGACTAGCGGGACTCTCGAGCAGTACTTC. Its protein is CSAGTSGTLEQYF.